The 5 T cell receptor beta chains presented below share a single source sample, sequenced in a study of blood T cell repertoires in COVID-19. Produced via immunoSEQ multiplex PCR; TCRdb's table is partial and in-frame only. The table has around 86,000 clones, approximately 84% seen once; the top ten hold about 10%. Sequencing was performed on peripheral blood. The receptors here all came from a human donor in a cohort sampled during active COVID-19.

The chain uses TRBV7-6 and TRBJ2-7, with 9 bases lining up with TRBD1. The CDR3 runs to 15 residues. CDR1 SGHVS and CDR2 FNYEAQ come from the germline V gene. With V trimmed by 5 bases and J by 5 bases, 10 bases remained unmatched. The CDR3 sequence is CASSGAGTGLDEQYF. The CDR3 DNA reads TGTGCCAGCAGCGGAGCCGGGACAGGGCTCGACGAGCAGTACTTC.

The rearrangement uses TRBV7-8 and TRBJ2-7; 12 bases are shared with TRBD2. In germline, CDR1 is SGHVS, CDR2 FQNEAQ. The ends lost 5 bases at V and 4 bases at J; junction bases unmatched: 3. This CDR3 is built from 14 residues. CDR3 loop: CASSPTSGSYEQYF. The CDR3 DNA reads TGTGCCAGCAGCCCGACTAGCGGGAGTTACGAGCAGTACTTC.

Notes on this clone: Other DNA sequences in the same sample also yield this CDR3. The chain uses TRBV2 and TRBJ2-7; 10 bases match TRBD1. V was clipped by 9 bases and J by 3 bases; unmatched bases: 2. This CDR3 contains 12 residues. Germline CDR1 SNHLY, CDR2 FYNNEI. This chain's CDR3 is CASRDRGYEQYF. The CDR3 DNA reads as TGTGCCAGTCGGGACAGGGGCTACGAGCAGTACTTC.

V and J are TRBV14 and TRBJ2-3; a weak D match, TRBD2 (6 bases). The CDR3 is 16 residues long. The V end lost 4 bases, the J end lost 2 bases, and 16 bases lay between the germline ends. CDR1 SGHDN and CDR2 FVKESK come from the germline V gene. This CDR3 reads CASSRPSSVTTDTQYF. Written as DNA, the CDR3 is TGTGCCAGCAGCCGACCATCTAGCGTCACCACAGATACGCAGTATTTT.

This clone was found once. The chain couples TRBV7-8 to TRBJ2-7, with D perhaps TRBD2 (5 bases). This CDR3 has 14 amino acids. The germline CDR1 and CDR2 sequences are SGHVS and FQNEAQ. The germline V and J ends were trimmed by 1 base and 2 bases, with 9 bases remaining between them. In DNA form, the CDR3 reads TGTGCCAGCAGCTTAGACTTGGGAGCCTACGAGCAGTACTTC. Residues: CASSLDLGAYEQYF.